This T cell receptor beta chain was captured by sequencing in a study of cytomegalovirus exposure and HLA in healthy donors. Regarding the study as a whole: What a later analysis reportedly showed was that an Asian-associated ancestry cluster had fewer N-insertions than the approximately 670-donor mean. Three CMV-associated chains proved CMV antigen-specific in vitro.

The J segment lost 10 bases and the V segment lost 2 bases, leaving 4 bases of the junction unmatched. The CDR3 length is 14 residues. CDR1 is SGHTA, CDR2 FQGTGA, per germline. Comments on this clone: What it binds is unknown.

The PCR contained 60 Vbeta and 13 Jbeta primers. Sequencing was performed with immunoSEQ multiplex PCR; in TCRdb, only in-frame clones are kept and a portion is missing. The sample lists a few hundred thousand clones; more than 60% were seen once. The chain couples TRBV7-3 to TRBJ1-6, with 8 bases that match TRBD1. Material for sequencing was PBMCs. This receptor was identified in a woman aged 55-70 years in good health and CMV-seropositive. CDR3 in amino acids: CASSLSGGNSPLHF. Written as DNA, the CDR3 is TGTGCCAGCAGCTTATCAGGGGGCAACTCACCCCTCCACTTT.